What follows are 24 T cell receptor beta chains derived from one specimen sequenced in a study of CD4+ T cells in melanoma. Measured with immunoSEQ multiplex PCR; TCRdb has only the in-frame clones, and not every one. Altogether some 9,500 clones are present, 55% to 75% being singletons, with the ten largest covering under 20%. The material sequenced was cells from a culture (not recorded whether cultured in vitro). Receptors were obtained from a human donor with melanoma.

In this sample, this clone turned up once. The chain is built from TRBV5-5 and TRBJ2-5; 9 bases align to TRBD2. Germline-derived CDR1 and CDR2 are SGHKS and YYEKEE (reference sequence). After removal of 4 bases from V and 5 bases from J, the junction contained 9 bases not matched to a gene. The CDR3 is 15 amino acids. The CDR3: CASSDLAGARETQYF. The CDR3 DNA follows: TGTGCCAGCAGCGACTTAGCGGGGGCCCGGGAGACCCAGTACTTC.

The V and J genes are TRBV6-5 and TRBJ1-1, with D hard to call. V was shortened by 6 bases and J by 3 bases, with 8 bases between the two germline ends. This CDR3 region has 12 residues. CDR1 and CDR2 (germline): MNHEY, SVGAGI. CDR3 in DNA: TGTGCCAGCAGCCACAGTTACACTGAAGCTTTCTTT. It encodes CASSHSYTEAFF.

This sequence joins TRBV7-9 and TRBJ1-3; 8 nucleotides match TRBD1. Germline trimming cut 5 bases from V and 4 bases from J; bases unmatched to any gene: 4. The CDR3 runs to 14 residues. The germline V gene encodes CDR1 SEHNR and CDR2 FQNEAQ (reference sequence). The CDR3 protein is CASSHRTGGNTIYF. CDR3 sequence (DNA): TGTGCCAGCAGCCACCGGACAGGGGGAAACACCATATATTTT.

The V call is TRBV30, the J call TRBJ2-7; 7 bases line up with TRBD2. Trimming removed 3 bases from V and 4 bases from J; junction bases left unmatched: 3. This CDR3 comprises 12 residues. From germline, CDR1 is GTSNPN and CDR2 SVGIG (reference sequence). The CDR3 coding sequence is TGTGCCTGGAGCCGGGGGGAATACGAGCAGTACTTC. Translated, it gives CAWSRGEYEQYF.

The J gene is TRBJ1-2, the V gene TRBV6-1; D unresolved. V lost 5 bases and J lost 3, with 13 bases in between. CDR3 length equals 14 residues. Germline loops: CDR1 MNHNS, CDR2 SASEGT. CDR3: CASSSFGRDYGYTF. CDR3 coding DNA: TGTGCCAGCAGTTCCTTCGGGAGAGACTATGGCTACACCTTC.

The chain joins TRBV5-1 to TRBJ1-6, with no clear D. CDR1 and CDR2 from the germline V gene are SGHRS and YFSETQ. The CDR3 loop spans 15 amino acids. Trimming removed 0 bases from V and 0 bases from J, with 4 bases in between. Here the CDR3 DNA reads TGCGCCAGCAGCTTGGGGGGCTCCTATAATTCACCCCTCCACTTT. Its translation: CASSLGGSYNSPLHF.

This clone has more than one count but fewer than ten. The J gene is TRBJ1-2, the V gene TRBV7-9; TRBD1 might be the D (5 bases). CDR3 size: 15 residues. V lost 2 bases to trimming and J lost 0 bases, with 10 bases between them. Germline values: CDR1 SEHNR, CDR2 FQNEAQ (reference sequence). Written as DNA, the CDR3 is TGTGCCAGCAGCTTAAGTGGGGCCCCTAACTATGGCTACACCTTC. It is translated as CASSLSGAPNYGYTF. The full variable domain, with the rest looked up from reference TRBV7-9 and TRBJ1-2, is DTGVSQNPRHKITKRGQNVTFRCDPISEHNRLYWYRQTLGQGPEFLTYFQNEAQLEKSRLLSDRFSAERPKGSFSTLEIQRTEQGDSAMYLCASSLSGAPNYGYTFGSGTRLTVV.

This clone showed up just a few times. The chain combines TRBV9 with TRBJ2-2; D call uncertain. The CDR3 extends over 15 amino acids. Trimming took 0 bases from V and 5 from J, leaving 11 bases between them. Germline V lookup: CDR1 SGDLS, CDR2 YYNGEE. The CDR3 nucleotides are TGTGCCAGCAGCGTAGGTGGGCCTGGTACCGGGGAGCTGTTTTTT. It yields the protein CASSVGGPGTGELFF. Full variable domain (remainder filled in from reference TRBV9 and TRBJ2-2): DSGVTQTPKHLITATGQRVTLRCSPRSGDLSVYWYQQSLDQGLQFLIQYYNGEERAKGNILERFSAQQFPDLHSELNLSSLELGDSALYFCASSVGGPGTGELFFGEGSRLTVL.

The gene calls are TRBV5-1 and TRBJ1-2, with D unclear. V gave up 2 bases and J gave up 8 bases, with 13 bases separating them. The length of the CDR3 is 13 residues. Germline CDR1 is SGHRS and CDR2 is YFSETQ. The CDR3, as DNA: TGCGCCAGCAGCTTAGACTCAAACGGGGGCTACACCTTC. It translates to CASSLDSNGGYTF.

This chain uses TRBV9 with TRBJ2-2; 11 nucleotides line up with TRBD2. CDR3 size: 16 residues. The J segment lost 6 bases and the V segment lost 4 bases, leaving 8 bases of the junction unmatched. CDR1 and CDR2 from the germline V gene are SGDLS and YYNGEE. Here the CDR3 reads CASSKTLAGAAGELFF. In DNA form, the CDR3 reads TGTGCCAGCAGCAAAACACTAGCGGGGGCTGCCGGGGAGCTGTTTTTT.

This chain joins TRBV10-2 and TRBJ2-7; 14 nucleotides match TRBD2. The germline CDR1 and CDR2 sequences are WSHSY and SAAADI. This CDR3 is 15 amino acids long. V trimming: 5 bases; J trimming: 4 bases; junction bases outside the gene matches: 4. CDR3: CASSKGTSGGYEQYF. The CDR3 region has the DNA TGCGCCAGCAGTAAGGGGACTAGCGGGGGATACGAGCAGTACTTC.

This clone has just a few counts. DNA of the CDR3: TGCGCCAGCAGCTCTACATCGGGGATGAACACTGAAGCTTTCTTT. Translated: CASSSTSGMNTEAFF. The chain uses TRBV5-1 and TRBJ1-1; no clear D. The germline V gene encodes CDR1 SGHRS and CDR2 YFSETQ. This CDR3 region has 15 residues. The V and J ends lost 3 bases and 0 bases respectively, with 12 bases between them.

This sequence joins TRBV4-1 and TRBJ1-5; 8 bases match TRBD1. Germline values: CDR1 MGHRA, CDR2 YSYEKL. The CDR3 extends over 16 amino acids. With V trimmed by 2 bases and J by 4 bases, 7 bases remained unmatched. The CDR3 coding sequence is TGCGCCAGCAGCCAACCTGACAGGGGTTTAAATCAGCCCCAGCATTTT. It yields the protein CASSQPDRGLNQPQHF.

This clone is a singleton in its sample. The chain joins TRBV2 to TRBJ2-6; D not certain. CDR1 and CDR2 from the germline V gene are SNHLY and FYNNEI. This CDR3 is built from 13 residues. V was shortened by 7 bases and J by 2 bases, with 6 bases between the two germline ends. The CDR3 sequence is CASTETGANVLTF. The CDR3 bases are TGTGCCAGCACCGAAACTGGGGCCAACGTCCTGACTTTC.

The rearrangement links TRBV30 to TRBJ1-2; no clear D gene. The CDR3 runs to 14 residues. Germline V CDR1 and CDR2: GTSNPN, SVGIG (reference sequence). The V end was cut by 4 bases, the J end by 0 bases, with 12 bases between. The CDR3 DNA reads as TGTGCCTGGAATCAATTCCGCACTAACTATGGCTACACCTTC. Protein: CAWNQFRTNYGYTF.

The J gene is TRBJ1-3, the V gene TRBV4-2; D might be TRBD1 (5 bases). V was clipped by 6 bases and J by 6 bases, with 15 bases between them. Germline V gene lookup returns CDR1 LGHNA and CDR2 YNFKEQ. The length of the CDR3 is 14 residues. The CDR3 DNA sequence: TGTGCCAGCAGTTTAGAAGGGGTCGCAAACACCATATATTTT. Protein: CASSLEGVANTIYF.

This clone turned up a few times. The chain is built from TRBV19 and TRBJ1-2, with TRBD1 identical over 8 bases. The length of the CDR3 is 15 residues. Germline-derived CDR1 and CDR2 are LNHDA and SQIVND (reference sequence). The junction had 9 bases not matched to a gene; V was cut back by 4 bases and J by 5 bases. The CDR3 here is CASSTAGGMRYGYTF. As DNA, the CDR3 is TGTGCCAGTAGTACGGCAGGGGGCATGAGATATGGCTACACCTTC.

The chain employs TRBV30 and TRBJ2-1; D uncertain. This CDR3 spans 11 amino acids. CDR1 and CDR2 (germline): GTSNPN, SVGIG (reference sequence). With 5 bases removed from V and 9 bases from J, the gap between germline ends came to 11 bases. The CDR3 DNA reads as TGTGCCTGGTCTCCTGCTTTTGAGCAGTTCTTC. The encoded protein is CAWSPAFEQFF. Full variable domain (rest looked up from reference TRBV30 and TRBJ2-1): SQTIHQWPATLVQPVGSPLSLECTVEGTSNPNLYWYRQAAGRGLQLLFYSVGIGQISSEVPQNLSASRPQDRQFILSSKKLLLSDSGFYLCAWSPAFEQFFGPGTRLTVL.

The rearrangement uses TRBV4-2 and TRBJ2-5; possible D gene TRBD2, 6 bases. The CDR3 runs 14 residues. The germline V gene encodes CDR1 LGHNA and CDR2 YNFKEQ. V was trimmed by 3 bases and J by 5 bases, leaving 13 bases between them. The CDR3 DNA reads as TGTGCCAGCAGCCAGCGGGGAAGTGGTGAGACCCAGTACTTC. It yields the protein CASSQRGSGETQYF.

The gene calls are TRBV13 and TRBJ2-5; 10 nucleotides line up with TRBD2. This CDR3 is built from 17 residues. V trimming: 5 bases; J trimming: 7 bases; junction bases outside the gene matches: 16. Germline assignment: CDR1 PRHDT and CDR2 FYEKMQ (reference sequence). The CDR3, as DNA: TGTGCCAGCAGCCTAAAAAACCTAGCGGGGGCCCCCCGGACCCAGTACTTC. It yields the protein CASSLKNLAGAPRTQYF.

V gene TRBV27 combines with J gene TRBJ1-5; D possibly corresponds to TRBD1 (6 bases). V shed 8 bases and J shed 1 base, with 21 bases lying between them. Germline CDR1 and CDR2: MNHEY and SMNVEV (reference sequence). CDR3 size: 17 residues. As DNA, the CDR3 is TGTGCCAGCTCCCCCAGCCAGGGGTTTTGGAGCAATCAGCCCCAGCATTTT. It specifies CASSPSQGFWSNQPQHF.

CDR3 nucleotide sequence: TGTGCCAGCAGCCCAGGACAGGGGTCAGATACGCAGTATTTT. Translating it yields CASSPGQGSDTQYF. The rearrangement uses TRBV5-8 and TRBJ2-3; 9 bases are a match to TRBD1. This CDR3 has 14 residues. V trimming: 4 bases; J trimming: 4 bases; junction bases outside the gene matches: 4. From germline, CDR1 is SGHTS and CDR2 YDEGEE.

This clone was detected a few times. CDR3 in amino acids: CARTRGLDYEQYF. The CDR3 region has the DNA TGTGCCAGAACGAGGGGTCTAGATTACGAGCAGTACTTC. J is TRBJ2-7 and V is TRBV6-1; D may match TRBD1 or TRBD2 (5 bases each). This CDR3 contains 13 residues. The germline V gene has CDR1 MNHNS and CDR2 SASEGT. Trimming left V 9 bases short and J 4 bases short, with 16 bases between.

The rearrangement joins TRBV5-4 to TRBJ1-2, with 7 bases that match TRBD1. The V gene end was trimmed by 4 bases and the J gene end by 0 bases; junction bases not matched to a gene: 21. Germline CDR1 reads SGHNT; CDR2 reads YYREEE (reference sequence). CDR3 size: 20 residues. The CDR3 here is CASSPTFPGQRPRPNYGYTF. The CDR3 coding sequence is TGTGCCAGCAGCCCAACATTCCCGGGACAGCGACCAAGACCTAACTATGGCTACACCTTC.